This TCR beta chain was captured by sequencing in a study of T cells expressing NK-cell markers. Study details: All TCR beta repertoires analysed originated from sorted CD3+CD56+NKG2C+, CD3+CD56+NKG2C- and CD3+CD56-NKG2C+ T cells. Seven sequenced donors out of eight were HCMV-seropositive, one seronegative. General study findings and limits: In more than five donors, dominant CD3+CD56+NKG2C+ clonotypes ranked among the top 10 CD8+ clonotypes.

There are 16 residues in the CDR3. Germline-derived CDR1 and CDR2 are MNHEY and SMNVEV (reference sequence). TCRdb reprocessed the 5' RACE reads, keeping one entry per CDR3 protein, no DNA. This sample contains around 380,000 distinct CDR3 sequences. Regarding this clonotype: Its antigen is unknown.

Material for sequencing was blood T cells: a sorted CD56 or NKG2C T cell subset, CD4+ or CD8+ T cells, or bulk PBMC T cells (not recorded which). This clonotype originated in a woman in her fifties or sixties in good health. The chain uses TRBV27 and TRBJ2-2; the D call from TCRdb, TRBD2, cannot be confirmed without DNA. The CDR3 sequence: CASSSLQGPDTGELFF.